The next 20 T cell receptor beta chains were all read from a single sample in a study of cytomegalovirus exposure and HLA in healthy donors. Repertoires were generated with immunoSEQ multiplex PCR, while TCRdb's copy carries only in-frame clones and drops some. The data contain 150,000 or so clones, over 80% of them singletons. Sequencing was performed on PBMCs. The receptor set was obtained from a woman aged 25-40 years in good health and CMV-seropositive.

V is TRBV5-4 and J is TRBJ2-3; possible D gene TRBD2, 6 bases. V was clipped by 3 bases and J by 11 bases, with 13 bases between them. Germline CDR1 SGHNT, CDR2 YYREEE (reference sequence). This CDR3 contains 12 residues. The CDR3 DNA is TGTGCCAGCAGCTCCGCCCGCGGGAAGCAGTATTTT. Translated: CASSSARGKQYF.

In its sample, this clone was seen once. The CDR3 nucleotides are TGCGCCAGCAGCTTGGATCCCTGGGGGCCCTACGAGCAGTACTTC. Translating gives CASSLDPWGPYEQYF. The gene calls are TRBV5-1 and TRBJ2-7, with D possibly TRBD1 on 6 matching bases. The CDR3 length is 15 residues. Between the trimmed V and J ends, which lost 0 bases and 2 bases, there was a span of 12 bases. Germline V gene sequence: CDR1 SGHRS, CDR2 YFSETQ.

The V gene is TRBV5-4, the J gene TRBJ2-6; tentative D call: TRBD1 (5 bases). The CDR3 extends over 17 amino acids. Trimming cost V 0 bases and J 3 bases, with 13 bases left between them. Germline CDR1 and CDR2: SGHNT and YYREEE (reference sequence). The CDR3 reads CASSLGQGPLGANVLTF. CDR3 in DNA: TGTGCCAGCAGCTTGGGCCAGGGCCCTCTTGGGGCCAACGTCCTGACTTTC.

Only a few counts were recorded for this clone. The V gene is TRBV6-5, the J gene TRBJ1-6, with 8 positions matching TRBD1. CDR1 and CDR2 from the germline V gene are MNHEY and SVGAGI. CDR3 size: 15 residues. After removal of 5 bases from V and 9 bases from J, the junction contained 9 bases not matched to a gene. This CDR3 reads CASSTDRGRVSPLHF. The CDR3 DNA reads TGTGCCAGCAGTACTGACAGGGGAAGAGTTTCACCCCTCCACTTT.

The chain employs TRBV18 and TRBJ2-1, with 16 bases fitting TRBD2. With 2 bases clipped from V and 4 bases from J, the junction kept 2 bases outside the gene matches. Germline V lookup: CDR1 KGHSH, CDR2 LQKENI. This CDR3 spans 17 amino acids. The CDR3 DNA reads TGTGCCAGCTCACCAGGGACTAGCGGGGGGGGATACAATGAGCAGTTCTTC. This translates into CASSPGTSGGGYNEQFF. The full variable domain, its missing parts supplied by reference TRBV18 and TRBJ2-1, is NAGVMQNPRHLVRRRGQEARLRCSPMKGHSHVYWYRQLPEEGLKFMVYLQKENIIDESGMPKERFSAEFPKEGPSILRIQQVVRGDSAAYFCASSPGTSGGGYNEQFFGPGTRLTVL.

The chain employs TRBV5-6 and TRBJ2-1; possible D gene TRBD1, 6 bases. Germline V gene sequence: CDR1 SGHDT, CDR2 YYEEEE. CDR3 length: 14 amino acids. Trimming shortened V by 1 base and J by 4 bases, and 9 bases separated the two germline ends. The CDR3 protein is CASSLRQGYNEQFF. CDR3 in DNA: TGTGCCAGCAGCTTGAGGCAGGGGTACAATGAGCAGTTCTTC.

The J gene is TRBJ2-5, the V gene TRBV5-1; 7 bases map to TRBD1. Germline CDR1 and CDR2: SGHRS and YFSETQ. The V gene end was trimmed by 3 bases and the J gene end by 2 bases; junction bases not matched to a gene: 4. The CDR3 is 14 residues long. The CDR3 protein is CASSWGQFQETQYF. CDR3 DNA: TGCGCCAGCAGCTGGGGACAGTTTCAAGAGACCCAGTACTTC.

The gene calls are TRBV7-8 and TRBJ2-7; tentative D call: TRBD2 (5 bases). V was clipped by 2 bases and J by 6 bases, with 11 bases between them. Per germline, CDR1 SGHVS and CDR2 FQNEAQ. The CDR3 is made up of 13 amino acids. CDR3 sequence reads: CASSLLAGGEQYF. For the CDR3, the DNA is TGTGCCAGCAGCTTACTAGCTGGTGGCGAGCAGTACTTC. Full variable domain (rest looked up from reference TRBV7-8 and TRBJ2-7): GAGVSQSPRYKVAKRGQDVALRCDPISGHVSLFWYQQALGQGPEFLTYFQNEAQLDKSGLPSDRFFAERPEGSVSTLKIQRTQQEDSAVYLCASSLLAGGEQYFGPGTRLTVT.

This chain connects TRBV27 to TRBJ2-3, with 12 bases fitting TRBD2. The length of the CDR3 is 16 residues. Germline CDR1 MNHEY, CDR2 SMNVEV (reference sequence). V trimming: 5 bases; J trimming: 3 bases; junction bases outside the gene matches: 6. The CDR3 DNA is TGTGCCAGCAGTGGTCTAGCGGGAGGGGGGACAGATACGCAGTATTTT. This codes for CASSGLAGGGTDTQYF.

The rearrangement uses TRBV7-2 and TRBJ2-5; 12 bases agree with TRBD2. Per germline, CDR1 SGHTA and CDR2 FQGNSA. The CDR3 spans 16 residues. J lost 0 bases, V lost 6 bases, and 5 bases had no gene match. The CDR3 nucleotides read TGTGCCAGCAGACGCACTAGCGGGGGGTACCAAGAGACCCAGTACTTC. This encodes CASRRTSGGYQETQYF.

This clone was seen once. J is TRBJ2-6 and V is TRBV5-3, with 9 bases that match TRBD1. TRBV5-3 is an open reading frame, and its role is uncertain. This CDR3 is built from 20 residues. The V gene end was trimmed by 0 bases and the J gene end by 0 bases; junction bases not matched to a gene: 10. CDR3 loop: CARSLAGGQGLSSGANVLTF. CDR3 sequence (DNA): TGTGCCAGAAGCTTGGCCGGCGGACAGGGGCTGAGCTCTGGGGCCAACGTCCTGACTTTC.

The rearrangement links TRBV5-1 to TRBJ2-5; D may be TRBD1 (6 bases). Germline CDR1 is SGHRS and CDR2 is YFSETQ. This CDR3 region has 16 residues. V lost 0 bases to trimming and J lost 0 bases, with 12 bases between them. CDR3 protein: CASSLGPAGDQETQYF. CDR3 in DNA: TGCGCCAGCAGCTTGGGTCCCGCAGGGGACCAAGAGACCCAGTACTTC.

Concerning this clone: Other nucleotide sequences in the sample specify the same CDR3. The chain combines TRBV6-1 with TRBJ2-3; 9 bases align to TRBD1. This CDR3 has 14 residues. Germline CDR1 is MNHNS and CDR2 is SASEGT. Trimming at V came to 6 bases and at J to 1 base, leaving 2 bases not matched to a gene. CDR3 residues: CASRWDRGTDTQYF. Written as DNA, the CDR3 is TGTGCCAGCAGATGGGACAGGGGCACAGATACGCAGTATTTT.

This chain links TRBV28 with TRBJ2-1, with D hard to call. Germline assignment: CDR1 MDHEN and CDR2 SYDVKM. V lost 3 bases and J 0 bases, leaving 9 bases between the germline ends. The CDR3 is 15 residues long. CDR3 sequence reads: CASSLVPSSYNEQFF. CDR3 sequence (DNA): TGTGCCAGCAGTTTGGTGCCGAGCTCCTACAATGAGCAGTTCTTC.

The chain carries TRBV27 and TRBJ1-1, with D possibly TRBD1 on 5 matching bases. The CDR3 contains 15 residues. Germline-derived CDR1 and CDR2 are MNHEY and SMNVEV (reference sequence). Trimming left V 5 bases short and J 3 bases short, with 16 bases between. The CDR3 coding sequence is TGTGCCAGCAGTCCGTCCTCGGACATTTACACTGAAGCTTTCTTT. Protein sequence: CASSPSSDIYTEAFF.

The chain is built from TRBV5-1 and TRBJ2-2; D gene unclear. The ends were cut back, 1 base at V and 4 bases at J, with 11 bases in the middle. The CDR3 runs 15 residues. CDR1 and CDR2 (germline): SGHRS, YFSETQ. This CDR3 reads CASSLSARFTGELFF. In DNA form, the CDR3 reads TGCGCCAGCAGCTTGTCTGCGAGATTCACCGGGGAGCTGTTTTTT.

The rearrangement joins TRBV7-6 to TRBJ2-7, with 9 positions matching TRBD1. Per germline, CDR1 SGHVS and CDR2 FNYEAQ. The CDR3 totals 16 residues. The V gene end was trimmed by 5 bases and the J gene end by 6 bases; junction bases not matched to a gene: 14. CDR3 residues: CASSPNLPGQGIEQYF. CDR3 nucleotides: TGTGCCAGCAGCCCCAATCTACCGGGACAGGGTATCGAGCAGTACTTC.

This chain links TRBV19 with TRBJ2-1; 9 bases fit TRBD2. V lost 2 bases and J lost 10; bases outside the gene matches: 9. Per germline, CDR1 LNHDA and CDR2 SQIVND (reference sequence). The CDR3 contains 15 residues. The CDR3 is CASSITPGLAYEQFF. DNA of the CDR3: TGTGCCAGTAGTATAACTCCGGGACTAGCATACGAGCAGTTCTTC.

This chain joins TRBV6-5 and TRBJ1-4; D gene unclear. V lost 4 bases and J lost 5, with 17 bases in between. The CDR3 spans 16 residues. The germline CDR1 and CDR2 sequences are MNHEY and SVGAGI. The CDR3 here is CASSSIQPGLNEKLFF. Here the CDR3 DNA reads TGTGCCAGCAGTTCTATACAGCCGGGGTTGAATGAAAAACTGTTTTTT.

The chain's CDR3 is CASSQRKASGDQETQYF. CDR3 sequence (DNA): TGTGCCAGCAGCCAGAGGAAGGCTAGCGGGGACCAAGAGACCCAGTACTTC. This rearrangement joins TRBV27 to TRBJ2-5; TRBD2 matches 9 bases. The ends lost 6 bases at V and 0 bases at J; junction bases unmatched: 11. CDR1 is MNHEY, CDR2 SMNVEV, per germline (reference sequence). This CDR3 has 17 amino acids.